What follows are 27 T cell receptor beta chains derived from one specimen sequenced in a study of CXCR3-negative and CXCR3-positive naive CD8 T cells. Antigens of these TCRs are unknown. Preparation of TRB cDNA libraries relied on 5' RACE carrying UMI labels. TCRdb reprocessed the 5' RACE reads and stores each CDR3 protein as one record, lacking DNA. The repertoire table contains under 150,000 distinct CDR3 sequences. Study observations and caveats: Naive cells positive for CXCR3 carried more hydrophobic TRB CDR3s than CXCR3-negative ones.

Source material: naive CXCR3+ CD8+ T cells from blood. Subset here: CD45RO-CCR7+CD27+CD95- naive CD8+ T cells expressing CXCR3 (TNR3+). The receptor source for this set is a human donor in good health. Some clones in this sample may be carry-over from other donors' samples.

The chain joins TRBV28 to TRBJ2-7; TCRdb's D call, TRBD1, is unchecked because there is no DNA. The CDR3 is 14 amino acids. Germline V gene sequence: CDR1 MDHEN, CDR2 SYDVKM. CDR3 in amino acids: CASSLNSLGYEQYF. Based on the CDR3 plus reference TRBV28 and TRBJ2-7, the full variable domain is DVKVTQSSRYLVKRTGEKVFLECVQDMDHENMFWYRQDPGLGLRLIYFSYDVKMKEKGDIPEGYSVSREKKERFSLILESASTNQTSMYLCASSLNSLGYEQYFGPGTRLTVT.

This chain connects TRBV28 to TRBJ2-7. From germline, CDR1 is MDHEN and CDR2 SYDVKM. The length of the CDR3 is 13 residues. The CDR3 loop reads CASSLFSGNEQYF.

The CDR3 sequence is CASSSTAGLDYGYTF. The rearrangement links TRBV12-3 or TRBV12-4 to TRBJ1-2; as DNA is missing, the TRBD1 call by TCRdb cannot be tested. This CDR3 region has 15 residues.

The gene calls are TRBV7-9 and TRBJ2-7; TCRdb lists TRBD1, though no DNA is available to test this call. CDR1 is SEHNR, CDR2 FQNEAQ, per germline (reference sequence). The CDR3 is 14 residues long. CDR3 amino acids: CASSPRTGTYEQYF. The whole variable domain, filled in from reference TRBV7-9 and TRBJ2-7, reads DTGVSQNPRHKITKRGQNVTFRCDPISEHNRLYWYRQTLGQGPEFLTYFQNEAQLEKSRLLSDRFSAERPKGSFSTLEIQRTEQGDSAMYLCASSPRTGTYEQYFGPGTRLTVT.

This chain connects TRBV29-1 to TRBJ2-7; checking the TCRdb D call of TRBD1 is not possible without DNA. Germline assignment: CDR1 SQVTM and CDR2 ANQGSEA. The CDR3 covers 13 residues. This CDR3 reads CSVSGESTYEQYF.

The CDR3 loop is CASTDRWADTQYF. V is TRBV6-5 and J is TRBJ2-3; TCRdb gives TRBD1 as the D gene, but with no DNA this cannot be confirmed. Germline V CDR1 and CDR2: MNHEY, SVGAGI. This CDR3 has 13 amino acids.

The rearrangement uses TRBV5-1 and TRBJ2-3; the TCRdb call, TRBD1, lacks DNA for checking. Germline CDR1 is SGHRS and CDR2 is YFSETQ. CDR3 length: 14 amino acids. The CDR3 is CASTRDGFTDTQYF.

The CDR3 spells CASSLSGGNQPQHF. The rearrangement joins TRBV27 to TRBJ1-5. Germline CDR1 and CDR2: MNHEY and SMNVEV (reference sequence). The CDR3 spans 14 residues.

J is TRBJ1-1 and V is TRBV5-1. From germline, CDR1 is SGHRS and CDR2 YFSETQ. This CDR3 has 12 residues. CDR3: CASRAQSAEAFF.

This rearrangement joins TRBV6-5 to TRBJ2-5; TCRdb's assignment of TRBD1 cannot be checked, as there is no DNA. The CDR3 has 15 amino acids. Germline CDR1 reads MNHEY; CDR2 reads SVGAGI. The CDR3 region is CASRGGTGRGETQYF.

The chain's CDR3 is CASSPTTSGPVDTQYF. The V and J genes are TRBV28 and TRBJ2-3; the TCRdb call, TRBD2, lacks DNA for checking. This CDR3 spans 16 amino acids. The germline gives CDR1 MDHEN, CDR2 SYDVKM.

V and J are TRBV19 and TRBJ2-1; TCRdb's D call, TRBD2, is unchecked because there is no DNA. Germline assignment: CDR1 LNHDA and CDR2 SQIVND (reference sequence). This CDR3 has 11 amino acids. This chain's CDR3 is CASSFTREQFF.

The chain carries TRBV7-6 and TRBJ2-5; TCRdb selects TRBD2, and the lack of DNA leaves this call unchecked. There are 16 residues in the CDR3. CDR1 is SGHVS, CDR2 FNYEAQ, per germline. This CDR3 reads CASSSGTSGGVETQYF.

The rearrangement joins TRBV7-6 to TRBJ2-5. In germline, CDR1 is SGHVS, CDR2 FNYEAQ. This CDR3 has 12 residues. CDR3 in amino acids: CASSLGSETQYF.

This chain joins TRBV28 and TRBJ2-3; TCRdb's D call, TRBD1, is unchecked because there is no DNA. The V gene's germline CDR1 is MDHEN and CDR2 SYDVKM. The CDR3 runs 14 residues. CDR3 loop: CASTVGQLTDTQYF.

The J gene is TRBJ2-3, the V gene TRBV6-5; checking the TCRdb D call of TRBD2 is not possible without DNA. The CDR3 runs to 14 residues. The germline gives CDR1 MNHEY, CDR2 SVGAGI. The CDR3 region is CASSSSGSTDTQYF.

This rearrangement joins TRBV7-9 to TRBJ2-5; with no DNA, the TCRdb D assignment of TRBD2 cannot be verified. Germline values: CDR1 SEHNR, CDR2 FQNEAQ (reference sequence). CDR3 size: 16 residues. The CDR3 sequence: CASSPRTSGDLSTQYF.

CDR3 sequence reads: CSARAQDRYNEQFF. The chain has TRBV29-1 and TRBJ2-1; TCRdb gives TRBD1 as the D gene, but with no DNA this cannot be confirmed. Germline V lookup: CDR1 SQVTM, CDR2 ANQGSEA. The CDR3 runs to 14 residues.

The rearrangement uses TRBV11-2 and TRBJ2-7; there is no DNA to check the TCRdb D call of TRBD1. Per germline, CDR1 SGHAT and CDR2 FQNNGV. This CDR3 is 17 amino acids long. CDR3 amino acids: CASSLDAGPSTAYEQYF.

The chain recombines TRBV2 with TRBJ2-5. Germline CDR1 SNHLY, CDR2 FYNNEI. There are 13 residues in the CDR3. The CDR3 sequence: CASSESGWGTQYF.

The chain uses TRBV29-1 and TRBJ1-4. The germline V gene encodes CDR1 SQVTM and CDR2 ANQGSEA. The CDR3 runs to 16 residues. CDR3: CSVAAGGGALGEKLFF.

The chain recombines TRBV9 with TRBJ1-2. The CDR3 consists of 11 residues. Germline CDR1 and CDR2: SGDLS and YYNGEE. The CDR3 region is CASSFGDGYTF.

The chain combines TRBV6-5 with TRBJ2-1; TCRdb proposes TRBD1, but this gene call is untestable without DNA. The V gene's germline CDR1 is MNHEY and CDR2 SVGAGI. This CDR3 has 13 residues. CDR3 amino acids: CASNDGSPNEQFF.

The rearrangement joins TRBV6-2 or TRBV6-3 to TRBJ2-1; TCRdb lists TRBD1, though no DNA is available to test this call. Germline V CDR1 and CDR2: MNHEY, SVGEGT. The CDR3 is made up of 17 amino acids. The CDR3: CASSYVRGTGTNNEQFF.

The chain couples TRBV29-1 to TRBJ2-7; the D gene TCRdb calls, TRBD1, cannot be checked with no DNA. This CDR3 is 13 amino acids long. Germline CDR1 is SQVTM and CDR2 is ANQGSEA. CDR3 sequence: CSVWGGTAYEQYF.

The chain links TRBV28 to TRBJ2-7; TCRdb reports TRBD1, a call that lacks DNA to check it against. Germline V gene sequence: CDR1 MDHEN, CDR2 SYDVKM. The CDR3 runs 15 residues. The CDR3 region is CASSLSQGGAYEQYF.

This sequence joins TRBV5-1 and TRBJ2-5; TCRdb's D call, TRBD2, is unchecked because there is no DNA. CDR1 and CDR2 (germline): SGHRS, YFSETQ. CDR3 size: 16 residues. The CDR3 region is CASSLRLAGLQETQYF.